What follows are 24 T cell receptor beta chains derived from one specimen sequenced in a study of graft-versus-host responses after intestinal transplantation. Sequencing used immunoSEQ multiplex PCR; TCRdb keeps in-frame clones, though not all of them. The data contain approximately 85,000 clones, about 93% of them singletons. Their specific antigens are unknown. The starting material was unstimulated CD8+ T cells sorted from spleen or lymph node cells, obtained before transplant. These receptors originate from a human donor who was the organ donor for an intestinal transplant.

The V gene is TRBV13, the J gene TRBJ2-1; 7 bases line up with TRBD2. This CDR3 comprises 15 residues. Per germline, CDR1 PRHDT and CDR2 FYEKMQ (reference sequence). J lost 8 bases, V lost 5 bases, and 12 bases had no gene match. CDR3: CASSPGLGVVDEQFF. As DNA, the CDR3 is TGTGCCAGCAGCCCCGGACTAGGGGTGGTCGATGAGCAGTTCTTC.

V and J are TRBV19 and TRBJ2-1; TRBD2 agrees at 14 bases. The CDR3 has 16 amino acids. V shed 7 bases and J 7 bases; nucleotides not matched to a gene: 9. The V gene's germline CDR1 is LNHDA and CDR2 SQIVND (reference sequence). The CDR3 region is CASTWGGLAGVNEQFF. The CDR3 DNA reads TGTGCCAGTACCTGGGGGGGACTAGCGGGGGTAAATGAGCAGTTCTTC.

The CDR3 DNA reads TGCGCCAGCAGCTTGGGAGTCGGTCGCACTGAAGCTTTCTTT. Amino acids: CASSLGVGRTEAFF. The V gene is TRBV5-1, the J gene TRBJ1-1; no clear D. CDR1 and CDR2 (germline): SGHRS, YFSETQ. CDR3 size: 14 residues. V dropped 0 bases and J dropped 4 bases, with 10 bases sitting between them.

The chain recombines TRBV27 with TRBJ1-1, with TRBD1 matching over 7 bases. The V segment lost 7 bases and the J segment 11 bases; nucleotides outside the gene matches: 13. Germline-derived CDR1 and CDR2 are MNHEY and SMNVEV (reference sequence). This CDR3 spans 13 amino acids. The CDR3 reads CASTTTGAQPAFF. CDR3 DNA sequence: TGTGCCAGCACCACCACAGGGGCCCAACCGGCTTTCTTT.

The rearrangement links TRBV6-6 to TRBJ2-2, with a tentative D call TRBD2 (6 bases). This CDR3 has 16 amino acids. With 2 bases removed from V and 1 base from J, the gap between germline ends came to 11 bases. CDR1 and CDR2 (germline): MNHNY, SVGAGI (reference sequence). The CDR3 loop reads CASSYGLARNTGELFF. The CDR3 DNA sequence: TGTGCCAGCAGTTACGGGCTAGCGAGGAACACCGGGGAGCTGTTTTTT.

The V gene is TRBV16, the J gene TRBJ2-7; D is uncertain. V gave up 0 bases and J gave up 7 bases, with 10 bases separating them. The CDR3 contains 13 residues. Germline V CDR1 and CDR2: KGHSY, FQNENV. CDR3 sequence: CASSQSRHSEQYF. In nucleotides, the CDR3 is TGTGCCAGCAGCCAATCTCGTCACAGTGAGCAGTACTTC.

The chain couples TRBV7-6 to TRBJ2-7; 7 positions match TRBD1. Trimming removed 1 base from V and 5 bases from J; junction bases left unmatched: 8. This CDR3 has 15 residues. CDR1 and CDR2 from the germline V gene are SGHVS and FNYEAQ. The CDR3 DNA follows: TGTGCCAGCAGCTTAGGCAGGGGGATGTTCCACGAGCAGTACTTC. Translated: CASSLGRGMFHEQYF.

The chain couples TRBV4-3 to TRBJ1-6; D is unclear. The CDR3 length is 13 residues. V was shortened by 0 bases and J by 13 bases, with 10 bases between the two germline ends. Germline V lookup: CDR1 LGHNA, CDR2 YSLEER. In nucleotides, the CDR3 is TGCGCCAGCAGCCAAGATCTGAGAGGTCCCCTCCACTTT. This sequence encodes CASSQDLRGPLHF.

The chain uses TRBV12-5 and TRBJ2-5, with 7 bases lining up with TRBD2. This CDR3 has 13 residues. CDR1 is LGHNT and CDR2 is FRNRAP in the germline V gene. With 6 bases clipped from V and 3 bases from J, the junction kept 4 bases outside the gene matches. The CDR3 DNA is TGTGCTAGTGGCCTAGCGGACAAAGAGACCCAGTACTTC. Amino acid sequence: CASGLADKETQYF. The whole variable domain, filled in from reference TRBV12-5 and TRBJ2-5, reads DARVTQTPRHKVTEMGQEVTMRCQPILGHNTVFWYRQTMMQGLELLAYFRNRAPLDDSGMPKDRFSAEMPDATLATLKIQPSEPRDSAVYFCASGLADKETQYFGPGTRLLVL.

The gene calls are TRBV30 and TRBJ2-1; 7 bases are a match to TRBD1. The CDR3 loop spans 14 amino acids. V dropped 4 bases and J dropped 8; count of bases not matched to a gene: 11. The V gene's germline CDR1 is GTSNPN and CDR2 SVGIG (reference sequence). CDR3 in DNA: TGTGCCTGGAACCCCCAGGGGGTTAGCGATGAGCAGTTCTTC. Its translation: CAWNPQGVSDEQFF.

The DNA of the CDR3 is TGTGCCAGCAGCGCCTCAGGGGAACCTTGGGCGCTGTTTTTT. Translated: CASSASGEPWALFF. The J gene is TRBJ2-2, the V gene TRBV9, with D tentatively TRBD1 (6 bases). CDR1 is SGDLS and CDR2 is YYNGEE in the germline V gene. V lost 3 bases to trimming and J lost 13 bases, with 19 bases between them. This CDR3 has 14 amino acids. The entire variable domain, with the rest obtained from reference TRBV9 and TRBJ2-2, is as follows: DSGVTQTPKHLITATGQRVTLRCSPRSGDLSVYWYQQSLDQGLQFLIQYYNGEERAKGNILERFSAQQFPDLHSELNLSSLELGDSALYFCASSASGEPWALFFGEGSRLTVL.

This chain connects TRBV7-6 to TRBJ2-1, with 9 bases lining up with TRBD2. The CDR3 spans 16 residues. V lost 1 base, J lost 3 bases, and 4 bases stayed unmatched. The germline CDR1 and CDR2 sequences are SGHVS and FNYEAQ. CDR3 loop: CASSLEASGNYNEQFF. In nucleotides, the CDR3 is TGTGCCAGCAGCTTAGAGGCTAGCGGGAACTACAATGAGCAGTTCTTC.

In DNA form, the CDR3 reads TGCGCCAGCAGCCACGGACTAGCTGTCTACGAGCAGTACTTC. Protein sequence: CASSHGLAVYEQYF. This chain joins TRBV4-3 and TRBJ2-7, with 8 bases matching TRBD2. After removal of 3 bases from V and 3 bases from J, the junction contained 4 bases not matched to a gene. CDR3 length equals 14 residues. Looked up from germline, CDR1 is LGHNA and CDR2 is YSLEER.

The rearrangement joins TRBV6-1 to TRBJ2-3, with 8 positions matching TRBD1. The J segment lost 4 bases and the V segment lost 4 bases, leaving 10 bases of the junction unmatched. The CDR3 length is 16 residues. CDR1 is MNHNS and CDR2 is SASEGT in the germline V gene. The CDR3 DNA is TGTGCCAGCAGTGCTTCGGACAGGGTCGTGGCAGATACGCAGTATTTT. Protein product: CASSASDRVVADTQYF.

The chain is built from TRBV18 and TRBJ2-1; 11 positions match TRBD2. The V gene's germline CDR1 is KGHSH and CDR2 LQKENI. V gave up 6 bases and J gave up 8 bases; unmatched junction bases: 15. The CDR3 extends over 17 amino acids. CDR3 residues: CASSDRELAGVGDEQFF. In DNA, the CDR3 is TGTGCCAGCTCCGACAGGGAACTAGCGGGAGTAGGCGATGAGCAGTTCTTC. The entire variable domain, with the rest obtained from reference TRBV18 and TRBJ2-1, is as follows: NAGVMQNPRHLVRRRGQEARLRCSPMKGHSHVYWYRQLPEEGLKFMVYLQKENIIDESGMPKERFSAEFPKEGPSILRIQQVVRGDSAAYFCASSDRELAGVGDEQFFGPGTRLTVL.

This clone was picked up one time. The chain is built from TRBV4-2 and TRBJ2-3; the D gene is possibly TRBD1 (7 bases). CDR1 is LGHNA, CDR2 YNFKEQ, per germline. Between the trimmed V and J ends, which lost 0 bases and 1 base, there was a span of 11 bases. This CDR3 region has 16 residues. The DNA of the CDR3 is TGTGCCAGCAGCCAAGATGGGGGGACAGGCACAGATACGCAGTATTTT. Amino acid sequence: CASSQDGGTGTDTQYF.

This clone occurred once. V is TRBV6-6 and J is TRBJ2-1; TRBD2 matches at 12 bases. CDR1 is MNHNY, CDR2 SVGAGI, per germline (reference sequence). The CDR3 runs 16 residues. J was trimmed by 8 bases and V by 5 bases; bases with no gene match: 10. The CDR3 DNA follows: TGTGCCAGCAGTCGACTAGCGGGGGCCCTGGTTGATGAGCAGTTCTTC. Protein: CASSRLAGALVDEQFF.

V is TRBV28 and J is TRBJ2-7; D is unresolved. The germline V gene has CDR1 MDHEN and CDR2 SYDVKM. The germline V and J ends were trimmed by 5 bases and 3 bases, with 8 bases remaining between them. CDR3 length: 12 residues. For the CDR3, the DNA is TGTGCCAGCAGTCAACCAGACTACGAGCAGTACTTC. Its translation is CASSQPDYEQYF.

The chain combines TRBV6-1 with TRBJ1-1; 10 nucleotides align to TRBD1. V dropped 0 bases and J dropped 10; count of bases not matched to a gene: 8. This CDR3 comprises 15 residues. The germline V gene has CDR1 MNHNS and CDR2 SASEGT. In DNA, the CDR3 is TGTGCCAGCAGTGAAGCGGGGGACAGGGGTATGACAGCTTTCTTT. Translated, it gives CASSEAGDRGMTAFF.

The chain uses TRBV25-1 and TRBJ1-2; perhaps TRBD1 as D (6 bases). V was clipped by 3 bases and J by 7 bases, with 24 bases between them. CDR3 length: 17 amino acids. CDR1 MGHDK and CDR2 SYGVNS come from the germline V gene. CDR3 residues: CASSDRGNREGDRGYTF. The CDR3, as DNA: TGTGCCAGCAGTGACCGCGGAAACAGGGAGGGGGATCGTGGCTACACCTTC.

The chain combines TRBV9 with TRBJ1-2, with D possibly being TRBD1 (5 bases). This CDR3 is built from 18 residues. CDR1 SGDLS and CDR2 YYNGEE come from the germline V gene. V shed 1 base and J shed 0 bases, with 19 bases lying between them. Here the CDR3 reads CASSVNAREAVPNYGYTF. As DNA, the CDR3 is TGTGCCAGCAGCGTAAACGCCAGGGAGGCTGTTCCTAACTATGGCTACACCTTC.

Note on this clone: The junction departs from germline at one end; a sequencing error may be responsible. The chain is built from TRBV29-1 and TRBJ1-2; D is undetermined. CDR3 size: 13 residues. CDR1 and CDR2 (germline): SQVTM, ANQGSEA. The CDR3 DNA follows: TGCAGCGCCGAAGGCACCCTCAACTACGGCTACACCTTC. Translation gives CSAEGTLNYGYTF.

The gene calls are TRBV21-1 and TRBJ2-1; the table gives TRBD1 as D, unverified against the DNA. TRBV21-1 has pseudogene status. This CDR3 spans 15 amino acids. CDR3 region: CASPQRSGTGDEQFF. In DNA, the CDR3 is TGTGCCAGCCCCCAAAGGAGTGGGACAGGGGATGAGCAGTTCTTC.

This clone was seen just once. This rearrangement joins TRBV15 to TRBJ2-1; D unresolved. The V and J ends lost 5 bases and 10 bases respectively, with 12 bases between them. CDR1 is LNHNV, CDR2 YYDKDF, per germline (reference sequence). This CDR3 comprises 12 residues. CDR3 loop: CATSQRPGEQFF. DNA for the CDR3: TGTGCCACCAGCCAGAGGCCCGGGGAGCAGTTCTTC.